Sequencing of this T cell receptor beta chain was carried out in a study of molecular identifiers for immune sequencing clone quantification. This clonotype has ten or more counts. In TCRdb, the PCR reads were re-called with MiXCR into one record per CDR3 protein. The repertoire holds some 320,000 distinct CDR3 sequences, with 20% to 25% as singletons. The trim removed 5 bases at V and 0 bases at J, leaving 10 bases unmatched. CDR1 SQVTM and CDR2 ANQGSEA come from the germline V gene. CDR3 size: 16 residues. Sequenced material: naive CD8+ T cells from blood, with Jurkat cell RNA spiked in. Subset described: FACS-sorted CD8+CD4-CCR7+CD45RA+ naive T cells. This TCR came from a human donor in good health. Some libraries in this study had Jurkat cell RNA spiked in. The rearrangement joins TRBV29-1 to TRBJ1-1; 9 nucleotides agree with TRBD1. CDR3 sequence: CSVRGPGQGLNTEAFF. CDR3 DNA sequence: TGCAGCGTTCGCGGACCGGGACAGGGATTGAACACTGAAGCTTTCTTT.